This is a list of T cell receptor beta chains from one sample in a study of shared clonotypes between healthy human individuals. Assay: immunoSEQ multiplex PCR; the TCRdb copy retains only in-frame clones and omits some. The sample has more than 1,200,000 clones; approximately 98.5% are singletons. Sequencing was performed on naive CD4+ T cells sorted from blood. These receptor sequences come from a man aged 25 to 40 in good health. CDR3s include the opening cysteine and the closing phenylalanine or tryptophan. The D gene is left open where the match is weak. Part of the rows lack a size; the others show once, few, many or a class for expanded clones.

TRBD2 TRBJ2-1 TRBV7-9 - TGTGCCAGCAGCCCGCCTATGCGGGAGGGCCCTTACAATGAGCAGTTCTTC CASSPPMREGPYNEQFF
- TRBJ2-7 TRBV25-1 - TGTGCCAGCAGTGAATCCGCCGGGGCAGGGGTCTCCTACGAGCAGTACTTC CASSESAGAGVSYEQYF
- TRBJ2-1 TRBV18 - TGTGCCAGCTCACGAGGGCTAGAGGCAAATGAGCAGTTCTTC CASSRGLEANEQFF
- TRBJ1-1 TRBV29-1 - TGCAGCGTTACAGGGCCGCGGGAAGCTTTCTTT CSVTGPREAFF
- TRBJ1-3 TRBV28 - TGTGCCAGCAGTTTAGGAGGGTCTGGAAACACCATATATTTT CASSLGGSGNTIYF
- TRBJ1-1 TRBV6-1 - TGTGCCAGCAATATATTACAGGGACCCACTGAAGCTTTCTTT CASNILQGPTEAFF
- TRBJ1-5 TRBV5-5 once TGTGCCAGCAGCGTGTCGAGCTTCAATCAGCCCCAGCATTTT CASSVSSFNQPQHF
TRBD2 TRBJ2-1 TRBV10-1 - TGCGCCAGCAGTGGTACAAGCGGGAGGGCCTACAATGAGCAGTTCTTC CASSGTSGRAYNEQFF
- TRBJ2-2 TRBV6-5 - TGTGCCAGCAGTTACTGGCCGACGAACACCGGGGAGCTGTTTTTT CASSYWPTNTGELFF
TRBD2 TRBJ2-7 TRBV19 - TGTGCCAGTAGCCCCGGACTAGCGGGAGTCTACGAGCAGTACTTC CASSPGLAGVYEQYF
- TRBJ1-2 TRBV6-6 - TGTGCCAGCAGTTTCCGGGACGTGAGTGGCTACACCTTC CASSFRDVSGYTF
TRBD2 TRBJ2-7 TRBV2 - TGTGCCAGTAAACGGACTAGCGGGAGGACCTACGAGCAGTACTTC CASKRTSGRTYEQYF
TRBD1 TRBJ2-2 TRBV6-5 - TGTGCCAGCAGTACGACAGGGGCGAACACCGGGGAGCTGTTTTTT CASSTTGANTGELFF
- TRBJ2-7 TRBV11-3 once TGTGCCAGCAGCTCCCTGGGGGGGGCATCCTACGAGCAGTACTTC CASSSLGGASYEQYF
TRBD1 TRBJ1-1 TRBV4-1 - TGCGCCAGCAGCCGCTGGGACAGGGGGAACACTGAAGCTTTCTTT CASSRWDRGNTEAFF
- TRBJ2-7 TRBV6-5 - TGTGCCGCATCCCGGGACACGACCTACGAGCAGTACTTC CAASRDTTYEQYF
- TRBJ1-1 TRBV29-1 - TGCAGCGTGAGAATTTCCCTCAGGAACACTGAAGCTTTCTTT CSVRISLRNTEAFF
TRBD1 TRBJ1-4 TRBV5-6 - TGTGCCAGCAGCGACCAGGGGGCTGCAACTAATGAAAAACTGTTTTTT CASSDQGAATNEKLFF
- TRBJ1-1 TRBV28 once TGTGCCAGCAGTTTAATTGGGATTTTTTTGTCGTACACTGAAGCTTTCTTT CASSLIGIFLSYTEAFF
TRBD2 TRBJ2-7 TRBV11-3 - TGTGCCAGCAGCTTGGAACCGGGACTAGCCGTCTACGAGCAGTACTTC CASSLEPGLAVYEQYF
TRBD2 TRBJ2-7 TRBV6-5 - TGTGCCAGCAGATACTACCCGGGGACTACCTCCTACGAGCAGTACTTC CASRYYPGTTSYEQYF
TRBD1 TRBJ2-1 TRBV6-1 - TGTGCCAGCAGAGAGACAGGGTATTTCAATGAGCAGTTCTTC CASRETGYFNEQFF
- TRBJ2-1 TRBV10-1 - TGCGCCAGCAGTGAGTCTAGCGGTTTAGGCTACAATGAGCAGTTCTTC CASSESSGLGYNEQFF
TRBD2 TRBJ2-1 TRBV7-2 - TGTGCCAGCAGCCCCCTTAGGGAGCGGGACTACAATGAGCAGTTCTTC CASSPLRERDYNEQFF
TRBD2 TRBJ2-1 TRBV18 - TGTGCCAGCTCACCCCGCGACAGCCGGACTAGCGGGAGGAATGAGCAGTTCTTC CASSPRDSRTSGRNEQFF
- TRBJ1-4 TRBV7-9 - TGTGCCAGCAGCTTACGCAGGGGACTATCAACTAATGAAAAACTGTTTTTT CASSLRRGLSTNEKLFF
TRBD2 TRBJ2-7 TRBV2 - TGTGCCAGCAGAATCACCGGGACTAGCGATGCCTACGAGCAGTACTTC CASRITGTSDAYEQYF
- TRBJ1-5 TRBV30 - TGTGCCTGGAGCCGCCTAGGCAATCAGCCCCAGCATTTT CAWSRLGNQPQHF
TRBD2 TRBJ2-5 TRBV29-1 once TGCAGCGTCCAAACAAGCGGGAGGGCCGGTGAGACCCAGTACTTC CSVQTSGRAGETQYF
TRBD2 TRBJ2-1 TRBV7-3 - TGTGCCAGCAGCTTAACTCGGACTAGCGGGAGGGAAAATGAGCAGTTCTTC CASSLTRTSGRENEQFF
TRBD1 TRBJ1-3 TRBV5-1 - TGCGCCAGCAGCGTCACAGGGGTGGCTGGAAACACCATATATTTT CASSVTGVAGNTIYF